These T cell receptor beta chains were read from a single sample in a study of CD8 T cell repertoires and HIV-1 epitope variants. This table comes from immunoSEQ multiplex PCR, and its TCRdb copy is limited to in-frame clones, with some not included. The data show under 100,000 clones, with roughly four fifths seen just once and roughly 25% held by the top ten. The sample was uncultured baseline CD8+ T cells from peripheral blood mononuclear cells (PBMCs). These receptors all come from a male donor with HIV. Each CDR3 is given with its conserved first and last residue. The order of the fields is D gene, J gene, V gene, CDR3 DNA, CDR3 protein. A D gene is named only where the DNA matches it firmly.

TRBD2	TRBJ2-7	TRBV19	TGTGCCAGTAGTCACGGGGGGACCGTCAACGGATTTCACTTC	CASSHGGTVNGFHF
.	TRBJ1-2	TRBV2	TGTGCCAGCAGTGAACTTGGCAGGGGTGGCGGCTACACCTTC	CASSELGRGGGYTF
.	TRBJ2-1	TRBV5-5	TGTGCCAGCAGCTTGCGTGGGGAAAGCGAGCAGTTCTTC	CASSLRGESEQFF
.	TRBJ2-3	TRBV6-6	TGTGCCAGCAGGATCGGAGATACGCAGTATTTT	CASRIGDTQYF
.	TRBJ2-4	TRBV19	TGTGCCAGTAGTATGTGGGGAGGCAAAAACATTCAGTACTTC	CASSMWGGKNIQYF
.	TRBJ2-1	TRBV4-1	TGCGCCAGCAGCCAAGAATGGGGTCGGGACTCCAATGAGCAGTTCTTC	CASSQEWGRDSNEQFF
.	TRBJ1-5	TRBV15	TGTGCCACCAGCAGAGGCCCCAGGGTGGAGGGCAATCAGCCCCAGCATTTT	CATSRGPRVEGNQPQHF
TRBD1	TRBJ1-2	TRBV4-1	TGCGCCAGCAGCCAAGATTCCGGACAGGGGTTCTATGGCTACACCTTC	CASSQDSGQGFYGYTF
.	TRBJ2-2	TRBV27	TGTGCCAGCAGCCCTAGGGCGCCGCCGAACACCGGGGAGCTGTTTTTT	CASSPRAPPNTGELFF
.	TRBJ2-1	TRBV19	TGTGCCAGTAGTATATCTGTAGCGAGCAATGAGCAGTTCTTC	CASSISVASNEQFF